Listed below are T cell receptor beta chains from one sample, sequenced in a study of blood T cells in healthy people across ages. TCRdb itself ran the 5' RACE reads through MiXCR, one entry per CDR3 protein. The sample shows some 1.8 million distinct CDR3 sequences, approximately 39% of them seen only once. Sequences were obtained from blood. The receptors were sampled from a human donor in good health. CDR3s include the opening cysteine and the closing phenylalanine or tryptophan.

v_gene: TRBV10-3
CDR3aa: CAISESAGGAYNEQYF

v_gene: TRBV7-9
CDR3aa: CASSLASGGNGYTF

v_gene: TRBV20-1
CDR3aa: CSASKALAGQSYSDTQYF

v_gene: TRBV15
CDR3aa: CATSRAELGLAPNNEQFF

v_gene: TRBV7-2
CDR3aa: CASSLVSGSNYEQYF

v_gene: TRBV6-2/TRBV6-3
CDR3aa: CASSGRLGGSYEQYF

v_gene: TRBV20-1
CDR3aa: CSARDTVTQETQYF

v_gene: TRBV13
CDR3aa: CASSTLGPRDTGELFF

v_gene: TRBV7-8
CDR3aa: CASSLGGEATGAEAFF

v_gene: TRBV12-3/TRBV12-4
CDR3aa: CASRQPGPYEQYF

v_gene: TRBV3-1
CDR3aa: CASSVASSYSYEQYF

v_gene: TRBV6-2/TRBV6-3
CDR3aa: CASSYVDRDYEQYF

v_gene: TRBV15
CDR3aa: CATSLDRSSYNSPLHF

v_gene: TRBV4-3
CDR3aa: CASSQDKVSNEKLFF

v_gene: TRBV6-1
CDR3aa: CASSVEVNTEAFF

v_gene: TRBV4-3
CDR3aa: CASSQGTGGLEQYF

v_gene: TRBV28
CDR3aa: CASSLDTSGFNEQFF

v_gene: TRBV20-1
CDR3aa: CSALQRAGVKQETQYF

v_gene: TRBV6-5
CDR3aa: CASSYPGTENTEAFF

v_gene: TRBV7-2
CDR3aa: CASSLPQSRQGSGGYTF

v_gene: TRBV5-1
CDR3aa: CASSLPGGVEQFF

v_gene: TRBV29-1
CDR3aa: CSVEDWTNYTF

v_gene: TRBV4-2
CDR3aa: CTSSQDSSDRGYEQYF

v_gene: TRBV7-3
CDR3aa: CASSLTPGPEQFF

v_gene: TRBV5-1
CDR3aa: CASSWAGSGGFANTGELFF

v_gene: TRBV4-1
CDR3aa: CASSQEQGEQFF

v_gene: TRBV7-6
CDR3aa: CASSPEGGVRTDTQYF

v_gene: TRBV20-1
CDR3aa: CSATRDRSPEQYF

v_gene: TRBV9
CDR3aa: CASSANRGQGTAKNIQYF

v_gene: TRBV27
CDR3aa: CASSPGGSWTSEKLFF

v_gene: TRBV28
CDR3aa: CASSRADRDRLLATF

v_gene: TRBV5-1
CDR3aa: CASSLLTQGSSNGYTF

v_gene: TRBV5-1
CDR3aa: CASSLVLAGGPDIQYF

v_gene: TRBV4-3
CDR3aa: CASSPIDRGNEKLFF

v_gene: TRBV20-1
CDR3aa: CSASTGVTDTQYF

v_gene: TRBV20-1
CDR3aa: CSARRPSGTSGNEQFF

v_gene: TRBV12-3/TRBV12-4
CDR3aa: CASSPTRLAVYNEQFF

v_gene: TRBV7-9
CDR3aa: CASSLGSNPVYEQYF

v_gene: TRBV6-5
CDR3aa: CASSPGVSEQYF

v_gene: TRBV28
CDR3aa: CASRTTGGSGYGYTF

v_gene: TRBV9
CDR3aa: CASSVAPQARGGTDTQYF

v_gene: TRBV5-8
CDR3aa: CASSWGTDTYEQYF

v_gene: TRBV15
CDR3aa: CATSRQQGAYNEQFF

v_gene: TRBV5-1
CDR3aa: CASSHGTSYEQYF

v_gene: TRBV20-1
CDR3aa: CATGVGYTF

v_gene: TRBV15
CDR3aa: CATSAGTGVWGEQYF

v_gene: TRBV9
CDR3aa: CASSVAGTSGGATDTQYF

v_gene: TRBV20-1
CDR3aa: CSARNPGQGDSKTSYTF

v_gene: TRBV4-2
CDR3aa: CASARLSRGQETQYF

v_gene: TRBV6-6
CDR3aa: CASSPSVGFSTDTQYF

v_gene: TRBV9
CDR3aa: CASSVKGNEQFF

v_gene: TRBV4-3
CDR3aa: CASSRLGDNEKLFF

v_gene: TRBV5-1
CDR3aa: CASSPAAGQGNTEAFF

v_gene: TRBV5-6
CDR3aa: CASSLQVGHGSFF

v_gene: TRBV24-1
CDR3aa: CATSDPMGQGAFSGANVLTF

v_gene: TRBV12-5
CDR3aa: CASGLVAGRISYEQFF

v_gene: TRBV10-3
CDR3aa: CAISELKGSSYEQYF

v_gene: TRBV11-1
CDR3aa: CASSSIAGGTTDTQYF

v_gene: TRBV4-3
CDR3aa: CASSQDLSSGGLETQYF

v_gene: TRBV29-1
CDR3aa: CSALDTEAFF